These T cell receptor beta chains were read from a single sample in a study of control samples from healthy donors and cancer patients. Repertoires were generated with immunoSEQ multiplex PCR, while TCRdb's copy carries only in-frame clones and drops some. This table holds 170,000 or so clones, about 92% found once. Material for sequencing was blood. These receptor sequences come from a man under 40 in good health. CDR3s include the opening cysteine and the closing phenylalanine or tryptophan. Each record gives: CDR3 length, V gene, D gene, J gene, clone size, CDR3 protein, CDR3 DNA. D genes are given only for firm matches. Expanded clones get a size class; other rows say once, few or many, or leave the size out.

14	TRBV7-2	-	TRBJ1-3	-	CASSFGGTGNTIYF	TGTGCCAGCAGCTTCGGGGGCACCGGAAACACCATATATTTT
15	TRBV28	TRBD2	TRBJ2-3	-	CASRPSGTSTDTQYF	TGTGCCAGCAGGCCTAGCGGGACCAGCACAGATACGCAGTATTTT
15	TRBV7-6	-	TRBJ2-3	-	CASSPRVGLTDTQYF	TGTGCCAGCAGCCCCAGGGTTGGACTCACAGATACGCAGTATTTT
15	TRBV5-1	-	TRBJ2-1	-	CASSSRDVSYNEQFF	TGCGCCAGCAGCTCCCGGGATGTCTCCTACAATGAGCAGTTCTTC
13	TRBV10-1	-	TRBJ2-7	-	CASSESPGPEQYF	TGCGCCAGCAGTGAGTCTCCGGGCCCCGAGCAGTACTTC
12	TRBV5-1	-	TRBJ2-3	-	CATGDSTDTQYF	TGCGCCACGGGAGATAGCACAGATACGCAGTATTTT
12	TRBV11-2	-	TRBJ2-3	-	CASSLDRDTQYF	TGTGCCAGCAGCTTAGATCGAGATACGCAGTATTTT
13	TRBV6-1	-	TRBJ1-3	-	CASSEVKDGTIYF	TGTGCCAGCAGTGAAGTGAAGGACGGCACCATATATTTT
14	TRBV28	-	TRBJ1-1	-	CASSLSGESTEAFF	TGTGCCAGCAGTTTGTCTGGGGAGAGCACTGAAGCTTTCTTT
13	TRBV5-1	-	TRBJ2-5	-	CASSLTGRETQYF	TGCGCCAGCAGCTTGACAGGGCGAGAGACCCAGTACTTC
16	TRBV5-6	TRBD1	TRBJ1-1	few	CASSAGQGAKRTEAFF	TGTGCCAGCAGCGCGGGACAGGGGGCAAAGAGAACTGAAGCTTTCTTT
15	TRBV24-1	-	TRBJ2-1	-	CATSDNHRSGNEQFF	TGTGCCACCAGTGACAACCACCGGAGTGGAAATGAGCAGTTCTTC
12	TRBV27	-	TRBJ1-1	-	CASATGVGRAFF	TGTGCCAGCGCTACAGGTGTGGGGCGGGCTTTCTTT
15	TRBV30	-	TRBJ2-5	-	CAWSAPGTALLDQYF	TGTGCCTGGAGTGCTCCCGGGACTGCCCTTTTGGACCAGTACTTC
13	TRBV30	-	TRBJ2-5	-	CAWRPQGQETQYF	TGTGCCTGGAGGCCGCAGGGCCAAGAGACCCAGTACTTC
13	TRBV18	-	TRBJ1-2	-	CASSPDGKWGYTF	TGTGCCAGCTCACCTGACGGTAAATGGGGCTACACCTTC
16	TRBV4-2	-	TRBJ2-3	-	CASSQVGDSSTDTQYF	TGTGCCAGCAGCCAAGTCGGGGACTCTAGCACAGATACGCAGTATTTT
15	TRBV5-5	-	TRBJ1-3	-	CASSPTGTRGNTIYF	TGTGCCAGCAGTCCTACAGGGACGCGGGGAAACACCATATATTTT
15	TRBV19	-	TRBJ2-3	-	CASRRATRGTDTQYF	TGTGCCAGTAGAAGGGCTACCCGGGGCACAGATACGCAGTATTTT
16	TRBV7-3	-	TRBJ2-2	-	CASTQPGAVGTGELFF	TGTGCCAGCACCCAACCGGGGGCTGTGGGAACCGGGGAGCTGTTTTTT
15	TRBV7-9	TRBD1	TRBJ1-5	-	CASRSGTGGDQPQHF	TGTGCCAGCAGGTCCGGGACAGGGGGTGATCAGCCCCAGCATTTT
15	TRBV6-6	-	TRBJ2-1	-	CASSPYRSSYNEQFF	TGTGCCAGCAGCCCCTACAGGAGCTCCTACAATGAGCAGTTCTTC
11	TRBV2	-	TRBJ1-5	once	CASSDLGAVLF	TGTGCCAGCAGTGATTTAGGTGCCGTGCTTTTT
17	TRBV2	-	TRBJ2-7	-	CASSDRFKGLYPYEQYF	TGTGCCAGCAGTGATCGCTTTAAGGGGTTATACCCCTACGAGCAGTACTTC
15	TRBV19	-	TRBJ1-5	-	CASKFRTDSNQPQHF	TGTGCCAGTAAATTTCGGACAGATAGCAATCAGCCCCAGCATTTT
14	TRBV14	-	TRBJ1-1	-	CASSQEGGVVQAFF	TGTGCCAGCAGCCAAGAGGGCGGGGTGGTTCAAGCTTTCTTT
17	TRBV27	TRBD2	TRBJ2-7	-	CASSTFLGLAVQGEQYF	TGTGCCAGCAGCACGTTCTTAGGACTAGCGGTACAAGGCGAGCAGTACTTC
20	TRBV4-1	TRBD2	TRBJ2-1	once	CASSQGRTAGGPGSYNEQFF	TGCGCCAGCAGCCAAGGGCGCACAGCGGGGGGGCCAGGGTCCTACAATGAGCAGTTCTTC
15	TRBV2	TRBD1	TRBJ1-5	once	CASSSGGGQGWPQHF	TGTGCCTCCTCAAGTGGGGGAGGACAGGGTTGGCCCCAGCATTTT
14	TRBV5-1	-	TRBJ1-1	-	CASSLRPANTEAFF	TGCGCCAGCAGCTTGAGGCCCGCGAACACTGAAGCTTTCTTT
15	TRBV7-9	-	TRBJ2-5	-	CASSRTWGAGETQYF	TGTGCCAGCAGCCGAACGTGGGGCGCAGGGGAGACCCAGTACTTC
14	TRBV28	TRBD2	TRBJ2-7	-	CASSGAGTPYEQYF	TGTGCCAGCAGTGGAGCGGGAACCCCCTACGAGCAGTACTTC
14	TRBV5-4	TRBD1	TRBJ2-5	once	CASSLNRGKETQYF	TGTGCCAGCAGCTTAAACAGGGGGAAAGAGACCCAGTACTTC
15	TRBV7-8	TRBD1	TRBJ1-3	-	CASSPQYRGGNTIYF	TGTGCCAGCAGCCCTCAATACAGGGGGGGAAACACCATATATTTT
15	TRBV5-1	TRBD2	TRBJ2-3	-	CASSSGVRGTDTQYF	TGCGCCAGCAGCTCGGGGGTGCGGGGGACAGATACGCAGTATTTT
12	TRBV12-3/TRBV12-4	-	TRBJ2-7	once	CASRRESYEQYF	TGTGCCAGCAGAAGAGAGTCCTACGAGCAGTACTTC
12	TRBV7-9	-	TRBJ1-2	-	CASSSPNYGYTF	TGTGCCAGCAGCTCACCTAACTATGGCTACACCTTC
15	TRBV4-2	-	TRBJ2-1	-	CASSQPPGGDNEQFF	TGTGCCAGCAGCCAACCTCCCGGAGGGGACAATGAGCAGTTCTTC
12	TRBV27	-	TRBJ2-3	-	CASSPGTDTQYF	TGTGCCAGCAGTCCGGGCACAGATACGCAGTATTTT
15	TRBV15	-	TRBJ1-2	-	CATSSDIDSEGGYTF	TGTGCCACCAGCAGCGATATTGACAGCGAAGGGGGCTACACCTTC
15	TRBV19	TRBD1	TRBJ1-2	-	CASSFTGTGDYGYTF	TGTGCCAGTAGTTTCACCGGGACAGGGGACTATGGCTACACCTTC
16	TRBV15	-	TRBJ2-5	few	CATSRLGLGGEETQYF	TGTGCCACCAGCAGATTGGGTTTGGGGGGCGAAGAGACCCAGTACTTC
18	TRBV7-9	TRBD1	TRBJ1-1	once	CASSLVISDGTGGMRAFF	TGTGCCAGCAGCTTAGTTATTAGTGATGGGACAGGGGGCATGAGAGCTTTCTTT
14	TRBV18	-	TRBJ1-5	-	CASSPVDSNQPQHF	TGTGCCAGCTCACCAGTCGACAGCAATCAGCCCCAGCATTTT
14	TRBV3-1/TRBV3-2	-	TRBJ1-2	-	CASSQGSWVHGYTF	TGTGCCAGCAGCCAAGGCTCTTGGGTTCACGGCTACACCTTC
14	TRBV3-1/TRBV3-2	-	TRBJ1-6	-	CASSPREGGSPLHF	TGTGCCAGCAGCCCGAGGGAGGGAGGTTCACCCCTCCACTTT
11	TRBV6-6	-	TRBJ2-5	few	CASSYRETQYF	TGTGCCAGCAGTTATCGAGAGACCCAGTACTTC
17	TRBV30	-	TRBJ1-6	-	CAWSVWAGNSYNSPLHF	TGTGCCTGGAGTGTATGGGCAGGCAACTCCTATAATTCACCCCTCCACTTT
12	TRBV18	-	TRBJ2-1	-	CASSTRYNEQFF	TGTGCCAGCTCAACCCGGTACAATGAGCAGTTCTTC
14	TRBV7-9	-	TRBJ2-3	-	CASSKDLWTDTQYF	TGTGCCAGCTCCAAGGACCTATGGACAGATACGCAGTATTTT
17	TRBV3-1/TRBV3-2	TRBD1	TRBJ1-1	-	CASSRAQGGGVNTEAFF	TGTGCCAGCAGCCGGGCCCAGGGGGGGGGCGTGAACACTGAAGCTTTCTTT
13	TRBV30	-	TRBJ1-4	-	CAWSGGANEKLFF	TGTGCCTGGAGTGGAGGGGCTAATGAAAAACTGTTTTTT